This entry lists 5 T cell receptor beta chains sequenced from one sample in a study of low-dose radiotherapy and immunotherapy resistance in tumors. TRAV and TRBV primers primed cDNA for both TCRalpha and TCRbeta. TCR amplification used roughly 18 PCR cycles, a constant-region primer and a V-primer adapter. TCRdb reprocessed the reads via MiXCR and lists one record per CDR3 protein. The data show tens of thousands of distinct CDR3 sequences, around 20% seen once. Regarding time point: after trial treatment. Treatment reported: LDRT plus nivolumab, ipilimumab, low-dose cyclophosphamide and aspirin (RACIN trial). Sequenced material: PBMCs, taken after low-dose radiotherapy plus immunotherapy. Every receptor here comes from a female donor with ovarian cancer.

This clonotype was counted ten times or more. The rearrangement links TRBV6-2 or TRBV6-3 to TRBJ1-4; weak D call: TRBD1 (5 bases). The germline gives CDR1 MNHEY, CDR2 SVGEGT. The CDR3 loop spans 15 amino acids. Trimming pared 6 bases from V and 3 bases from J, leaving 14 bases between. The CDR3 loop is CASRQTGTANEKLFF. The CDR3, as DNA: TGTGCCAGCAGACAAACCGGGACGGCTAATGAAAAACTGTTTTTT.

This clonotype came up a few times. The DNA is omitted, as the CDR3 cannot be located on it reliably, and the CDR3 follows TCRdb's listing. J is TRBJ2-2 and V is TRBV5-1; the DNA was not compared with TRBD1, the D call given in the table. From germline, CDR1 is SGHRS and CDR2 YFSETQ. Termini included, the CDR3 measures 15 amino acids. This CDR3 reads CASSSGTSTGELFFF.

This clonotype occurred many times. The chain employs TRBV4-1 and TRBJ1-3, with D possibly TRBD1 on 5 matching bases. Germline V lookup: CDR1 MGHRA, CDR2 YSYEKL. The CDR3 runs 16 residues. Trimming took off 1 base at V and 3 bases at J, with 13 bases between the two ends. The CDR3 sequence is CASSQGTGYIGNTIYF. CDR3 DNA sequence: TGCGCCAGCAGCCAAGGTACAGGTTATATTGGAAACACCATATATTTT.

This clonotype occurred once. The gene calls are TRBV18 and TRBJ2-7, with D tentatively TRBD1 (6 bases). Germline loops: CDR1 KGHSH, CDR2 LQKENI. The CDR3 consists of 13 residues. The germline V and J ends were trimmed by 3 bases and 10 bases, with 16 bases remaining between them. The CDR3 nucleotides read TGTGCCAGCTCACCTACAGGGACGGAAGGACAGTACTTC. As protein: CASSPTGTEGQYF.

This clonotype came up many times. V and J are TRBV2 and TRBJ2-5; a possible D gene is TRBD2 (6 bases). Germline values: CDR1 SNHLY, CDR2 FYNNEI. Trimming stripped 6 bases from V and 1 base from J, with 6 bases between. CDR3 length: 12 amino acids. This CDR3 is CASSGSQETQYF. DNA of the CDR3: TGTGCCAGCAGCGGGAGCCAAGAGACCCAGTACTTC.